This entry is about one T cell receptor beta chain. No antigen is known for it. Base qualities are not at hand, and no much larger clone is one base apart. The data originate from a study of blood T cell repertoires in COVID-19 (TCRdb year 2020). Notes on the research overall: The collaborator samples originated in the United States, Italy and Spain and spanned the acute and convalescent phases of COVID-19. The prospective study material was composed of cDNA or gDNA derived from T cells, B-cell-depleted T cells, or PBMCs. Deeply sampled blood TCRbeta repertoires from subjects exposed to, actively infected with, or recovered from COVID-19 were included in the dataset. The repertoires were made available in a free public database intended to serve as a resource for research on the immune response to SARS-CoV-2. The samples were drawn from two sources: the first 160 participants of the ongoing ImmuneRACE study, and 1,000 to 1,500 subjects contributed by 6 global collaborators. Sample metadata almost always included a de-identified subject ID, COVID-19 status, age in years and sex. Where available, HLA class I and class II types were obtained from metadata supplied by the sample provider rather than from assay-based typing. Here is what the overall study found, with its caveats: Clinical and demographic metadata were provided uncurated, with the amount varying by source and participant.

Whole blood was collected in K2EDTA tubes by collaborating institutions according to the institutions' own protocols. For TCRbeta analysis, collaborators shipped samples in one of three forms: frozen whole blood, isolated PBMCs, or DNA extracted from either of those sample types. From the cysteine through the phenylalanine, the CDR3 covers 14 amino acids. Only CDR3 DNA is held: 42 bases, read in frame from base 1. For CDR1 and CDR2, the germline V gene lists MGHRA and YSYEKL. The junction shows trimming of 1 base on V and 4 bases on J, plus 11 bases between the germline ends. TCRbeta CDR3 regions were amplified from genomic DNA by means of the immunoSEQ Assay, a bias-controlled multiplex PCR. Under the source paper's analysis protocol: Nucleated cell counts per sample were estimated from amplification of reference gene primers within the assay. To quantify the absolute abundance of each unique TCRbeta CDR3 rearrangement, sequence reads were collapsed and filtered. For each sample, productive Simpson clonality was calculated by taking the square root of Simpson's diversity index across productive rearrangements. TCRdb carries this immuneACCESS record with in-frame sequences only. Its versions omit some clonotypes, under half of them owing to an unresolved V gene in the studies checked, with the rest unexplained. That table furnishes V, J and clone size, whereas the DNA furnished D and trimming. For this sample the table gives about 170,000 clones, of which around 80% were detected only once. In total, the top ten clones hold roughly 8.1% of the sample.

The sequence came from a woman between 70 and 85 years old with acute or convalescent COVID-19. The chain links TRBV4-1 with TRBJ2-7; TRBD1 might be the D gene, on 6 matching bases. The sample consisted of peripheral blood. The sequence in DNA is TGCGCCAGCAGCCAAGCCGGACAGCTATACGAGCAGTACTTC. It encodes CASSQAGQLYEQYF.